This TCR beta chain originates from a study of graft-versus-host responses after intestinal transplantation. Study details: The study gave all recipients anti-thymocyte globulin induction, then tacrolimus and steroids for 2 to 3 years.

General study results and limits: Among recipient marrow samples, GvH clones were found; some appeared first in ileum or blood.

This CDR3 comprises 15 residues. Per germline, CDR1 SGHDN and CDR2 FVKESK. V shed 3 bases and J shed 2 bases, with 13 bases lying between them. Only in-frame clones appear in the TCRdb table, and some are missing; sequencing was by immunoSEQ multiplex PCR. The repertoire holds under 15,000 clones, around 82% seen once, with about half in the top ten. In regard to this clone: Antigen specificity is unknown.

The sample here was PBMCs, taken approximately 130 days after transplant. V gene TRBV14 combines with J gene TRBJ2-5, with D uncertain. The origin of this receptor is a human patient who received an intestinal transplant, so some T cells may come from the graft donor. CDR3 protein: CASSHPWTVQETQYF. The CDR3 DNA reads TGTGCCAGCAGCCACCCCTGGACGGTACAAGAGACCCAGTACTTC.